This passage covers 30 T cell receptor beta chains from one sample sequenced in a study of cytomegalovirus exposure and HLA in healthy donors (dated by TCRdb to the late 2010s). Libraries came from the immunoSEQ multiplex PCR assay. For the multiplex PCR, a mixture combining 60 forward primers for TCR Vbeta segments and 13 reverse primers for TCR Jbeta segments was used. TCRdb stores this immuneACCESS table with in-frame sequences only. Part of the clones is absent; in the studies checked, under half of the shortfall reflects unresolved V genes, and no reason is known for the rest. The sample table holds approximately 90,000 clones, of which approximately 80% were seen once. The top ten constitute around 5% of the sample. The specimen sequenced was PBMCs. The receptors derive from a woman in her thirties or forties in good health and CMV-seronegative.

The CDR3 DNA reads TGTGCCAGCCTCGGGACAGGGTCTCCCTTAGGCGAGCAGTACTTC. It specifies CASLGTGSPLGEQYF. V is TRBV2 and J is TRBJ2-7, with 9 bases lining up with TRBD1. The CDR3 sequence is 15 residues long. With 8 bases clipped from V and 6 bases from J, the junction kept 14 bases outside the gene matches. Germline CDR1 and CDR2: SNHLY and FYNNEI.

This clone is judged medium-sized. The sample contains more than one DNA sequence encoding this CDR3. The chain couples TRBV29-1 to TRBJ1-1; 10 positions agree with TRBD1. The ends lost 5 bases at V and 1 base at J; junction bases unmatched: 1. The CDR3 runs to 13 residues. Germline CDR1 and CDR2: SQVTM and ANQGSEA. The CDR3 region is CSVRTGGNTEAFF. The CDR3 DNA is TGCAGCGTTAGGACAGGGGGGAACACTGAAGCTTTCTTT. The whole variable domain, filled in from reference TRBV29-1 and TRBJ1-1, reads SAVISQKPSRDICQRGTSLTIQCQVDSQVTMMFWYRQQPGQSLTLIATANQGSEATYESGFVIDKFPISRPNLTFSTLTVSNMSPEDSSIYLCSVRTGGNTEAFFGQGTRLTVV.

This chain uses TRBV7-2 with TRBJ2-1, with 13 bases matching TRBD2. Germline V gives CDR1 SGHTA, CDR2 FQGNSA. This CDR3 comprises 15 residues. V lost 5 bases and J lost 6; bases outside the gene matches: 4. The chain's CDR3 is CASSPTSGGANEQFF. CDR3 in DNA: TGTGCCAGCAGCCCTACTAGCGGGGGGGCCAATGAGCAGTTCTTC.

V gene TRBV30 combines with J gene TRBJ1-1; unclear D gene. Germline CDR1 GTSNPN, CDR2 SVGIG (reference sequence). The CDR3 extends over 14 amino acids. V lost 2 bases to trimming and J lost 1 base, with 11 bases between them. The CDR3: CAWSRGQWNTEAFF. As DNA, the CDR3 is TGTGCCTGGAGTCGCGGCCAGTGGAACACTGAAGCTTTCTTT.

This CDR3 reads CATSRDFSTGELFF. CDR3 nucleotide sequence: TGTGCCACCAGCAGAGATTTCAGCACCGGGGAGCTGTTTTTT. This rearrangement joins TRBV15 to TRBJ2-2; D unresolved. The CDR3 length is 14 residues. Germline V gene data show CDR1 as LNHNV and CDR2 as YYDKDF (reference sequence). Deletions cut 0 bases from V and 4 bases from J, with 6 bases between.

The rearrangement links TRBV4-2 to TRBJ2-5, with 12 bases fitting TRBD2. Trimming removed 4 bases from V and 5 bases from J; junction bases left unmatched: 20. This CDR3 has 20 residues. The germline V gene has CDR1 LGHNA and CDR2 YNFKEQ. The CDR3 loop reads CASSRELAGGIPGLTETQYF. The DNA for the CDR3 is TGTGCCAGCAGCCGGGAGCTAGCGGGGGGGATCCCAGGGTTGACGGAGACCCAGTACTTC.

The genes are TRBV7-2 and TRBJ1-4, with no clear D. Trimming cost V 7 bases and J 11 bases, with 17 bases left between them. Per the germline V gene, CDR1 is SGHTA and CDR2 is FQGNSA. The length of the CDR3 is 13 residues. The CDR3 protein is CASTPNIPGKLFF. The DNA for the CDR3 is TGTGCCAGCACCCCGAATATTCCGGGGAAACTGTTTTTT.

This clone has only one observation. The genes are TRBV30 and TRBJ1-1; D is unclear. Germline V lookup: CDR1 GTSNPN, CDR2 SVGIG (reference sequence). Between the trimmed V and J ends, which lost 3 bases and 7 bases, there was a span of 12 bases. CDR3 size: 12 residues. DNA of the CDR3: TGTGCCTGGAGGGAAGACACTGGTGAAGCTTTCTTT. Protein: CAWREDTGEAFF.

V is TRBV5-3 and J is TRBJ1-6; D might be TRBD1 (6 bases). TRBV5-3 is assigned to the ORF class and has an uncertain function. V was pared by 4 bases and J by 10 bases, with 18 bases between. This CDR3 has 15 residues. CDR3 protein: CARSPGYRDWSPLHF. In nucleotides, the CDR3 is TGTGCCAGAAGCCCCGGCTACAGGGATTGGTCACCCCTCCACTTT.

This clone came up many times. A far larger clone is a single base away, which makes a read error likely. This rearrangement joins TRBV7-2 to TRBJ2-1; D may be TRBD2 (5 bases). Germline V gene sequence: CDR1 SGHTA, CDR2 FQGNSA. The CDR3 totals 17 residues. The CDR3 region is CGSSLTGFLGEYNEQFF. The CDR3 nucleotides are TGTGGCAGCAGCTTAACCGGGTTCCTGGGAGAATACAATGAGCAGTTCTTC.

This clone was seen a single time. Other DNA sequences within the sample encode an identical CDR3. The chain employs TRBV27 and TRBJ1-5; D not certain. V gave up 0 bases and J gave up 1 base, with 7 bases separating them. The length of the CDR3 is 15 residues. Germline CDR1 reads MNHEY; CDR2 reads SMNVEV (reference sequence). DNA for the CDR3: TGTGCCAGCAGTTTATCTCGAGGGAGCAATCAGCCCCAGCATTTT. Translating gives CASSLSRGSNQPQHF.

The rearrangement uses TRBV11-3 and TRBJ2-5, with 8 bases lining up with TRBD1. The J segment lost 4 bases and the V segment lost 5 bases, leaving 9 bases of the junction unmatched. This CDR3 is 15 amino acids long. Germline V gene sequence: CDR1 SGHNT, CDR2 YENEEA. The CDR3 bases are TGTGCCAGCAGCACAACAACAGGGGGAACAGAGACCCAGTACTTC. This codes for CASSTTTGGTETQYF.

The CDR3 DNA reads as TGCGCCAGCAGCCAAGTTGAAAGGAGGACAGGGCCCTCACCCCTCCACTTT. Amino acid sequence: CASSQVERRTGPSPLHF. This chain uses TRBV4-3 with TRBJ1-6; 8 bases match TRBD1. Germline V lookup: CDR1 LGHNA, CDR2 YSLEER. CDR3 length: 17 residues. V was clipped by 1 base and J by 10 bases; unmatched bases: 12.

This sequence joins TRBV5-8 and TRBJ1-2, with D possibly being TRBD1 (5 bases). The CDR3 has 14 amino acids. Deletions cut 2 bases from V and 2 bases from J, with 10 bases between. Germline lookup yields CDR1 SGHTS and CDR2 YDEGEE. The chain's CDR3 is CASSFGRGNYGYTF. CDR3 DNA: TGTGCCAGCAGCTTTGGTAGGGGCAACTATGGCTACACCTTC.

V is TRBV30 and J is TRBJ2-3; maybe TRBD1 (6 bases). The germline V gene encodes CDR1 GTSNPN and CDR2 SVGIG (reference sequence). There are 11 residues in the CDR3. V dropped 0 bases and J dropped 10 bases, with 8 bases sitting between them. CDR3 amino acids: CAWSVTGPQYF. The DNA of the CDR3 is TGTGCCTGGAGTGTCACAGGGCCGCAGTATTTT.

The sample holds one count of this clone. The missing conserved phenylalanine or tryptophan at the end of this CDR3 makes a read error likely. The J gene is TRBJ1-2, the V gene TRBV6-5; 9 bases fit TRBD1. This CDR3 contains 15 residues. Germline V gene lookup returns CDR1 MNHEY and CDR2 SVGAGI. V lost 4 bases and J lost 8; bases outside the gene matches: 11. For the CDR3, the DNA is TGTGCCAGCAGTTCACAGGGGGCCGGGGAAGGAGGCTACACCGTC. Translating gives CASSSQGAGEGGYTV.

The rearrangement links TRBV6-5 to TRBJ1-4, with a weak D call TRBD1 (5 bases). This CDR3 comprises 15 residues. V shed 5 bases and J shed 4 bases, with 14 bases lying between them. Germline assignment: CDR1 MNHEY and CDR2 SVGAGI. CDR3 residues: CASSRQTAYNEKLFF. The CDR3 DNA reads TGTGCCAGCAGTCGCCAGACAGCCTATAATGAAAAACTGTTTTTT.

The chain recombines TRBV10-1 with TRBJ1-1, with 8 bases lining up with TRBD1. The V gene end was trimmed by 6 bases and the J gene end by 3 bases; junction bases not matched to a gene: 9. In germline, CDR1 is WNHNN, CDR2 SYGVQD (reference sequence). The CDR3 totals 15 residues. CDR3 in amino acids: CASRATKQGDTEAFF. CDR3 in DNA: TGCGCCAGCAGAGCCACTAAACAGGGGGACACTGAAGCTTTCTTT.

This clone was counted only a few times. The chain has TRBV19 and TRBJ1-4; D remains unclear. V lost 1 base and J 5 bases, leaving 11 bases between the germline ends. The germline CDR1 and CDR2 sequences are LNHDA and SQIVND (reference sequence). There are 15 residues in the CDR3. The CDR3 sequence is CASSIGAGRNEKLFF. The DNA of the CDR3 is TGTGCCAGTAGTATAGGGGCGGGTCGGAATGAAAAACTGTTTTTT.

The V gene is TRBV7-2, the J gene TRBJ1-2, with a tentative D call TRBD1 (5 bases). Germline assignment: CDR1 SGHTA and CDR2 FQGNSA. V lost 3 bases, J lost 5 bases, and 7 bases lay in between. The CDR3 loop spans 12 amino acids. The CDR3 spells CASSFQGYGYTF. CDR3 in DNA: TGTGCCAGCAGCTTTCAGGGATATGGCTACACCTTC.

V usage is TRBV2 and J usage is TRBJ2-2, with 8 positions matching TRBD2. The germline V gene encodes CDR1 SNHLY and CDR2 FYNNEI. V was clipped by 6 bases and J by 5 bases; unmatched bases: 8. The CDR3 totals 15 residues. CDR3 DNA: TGTGCCAGCAGCCCTTCGGGGGGGCGAACCGGGGAGCTGTTTTTT. Residues: CASSPSGGRTGELFF.

The CDR3 coding sequence is TGTGCCAGCAGCTTCGACACCAACTCTGGAAACACCATATATTTT. Protein: CASSFDTNSGNTIYF. The rearrangement joins TRBV5-6 to TRBJ1-3, with D uncertain. Trimming pared 2 bases from V and 0 bases from J, leaving 9 bases between. The CDR3 extends over 15 amino acids. Germline CDR1 reads SGHDT; CDR2 reads YYEEEE.

The chain joins TRBV2 to TRBJ2-3; 7 nucleotides match TRBD1. V shed 4 bases and J 0 bases; nucleotides not matched to a gene: 7. The V gene's germline CDR1 is SNHLY and CDR2 FYNNEI. This CDR3 has 16 amino acids. The chain's CDR3 is CASSGRQGLSTDTQYF. In nucleotides, the CDR3 is TGTGCCAGCAGTGGAAGACAGGGTCTCAGCACAGATACGCAGTATTTT.

The chain has TRBV4-1 and TRBJ1-5; weak D call: TRBD1 (6 bases). CDR1 is MGHRA, CDR2 YSYEKL, per germline. CDR3 length: 14 residues. The V and J ends lost 5 bases and 1 base respectively, with 9 bases between them. This CDR3 reads CASSLQGSNQPQHF. The CDR3, as DNA: TGCGCCAGCAGCTTACAGGGAAGCAATCAGCCCCAGCATTTT.

This chain uses TRBV12-5 with TRBJ1-5, with TRBD1 matching 9 bases. V lost 4 bases to trimming and J lost 7 bases; unmatched junction nucleotides: 8. From germline, CDR1 is LGHNT and CDR2 FRNRAP. This CDR3 spans 15 amino acids. DNA of the CDR3: TGTGCTAGTGGTTGGGGGGACAGGGTACGACAGCCCCAGCATTTT. Amino acid sequence: CASGWGDRVRQPQHF.

The V call is TRBV5-6, the J call TRBJ2-7; 7 bases fit TRBD2. Per germline, CDR1 SGHDT and CDR2 YYEEEE. CDR3 size: 13 residues. V dropped 2 bases and J dropped 3; count of bases not matched to a gene: 2. CDR3 sequence reads: CASSFSGGYEQYF. The CDR3 DNA reads as TGTGCCAGCAGCTTCTCGGGGGGCTACGAGCAGTACTTC. The full variable domain, in which reference TRBV5-6 and TRBJ2-7 provide the parts outside the CDR3, is DAGVTQSPTHLIKTRGQQVTLRCSPKSGHDTVSWYQQALGQGPQFIFQYYEEEERQRGNFPDRFSGHQFPNYSSELNVNALLLGDSALYLCASSFSGGYEQYFGPGTRLTVT.

The CDR3 protein is CASSYSDRGNYEQYF. The CDR3 DNA reads TGTGCCAGCAGTTACTCAGACAGGGGGAATTACGAGCAGTACTTC. The chain has TRBV6-5 and TRBJ2-7; 9 bases map to TRBD1. CDR3 length equals 15 residues. V lost 0 bases and J lost 4; bases outside the gene matches: 4. In germline, CDR1 is MNHEY, CDR2 SVGAGI.

The rearrangement uses TRBV2 and TRBJ1-5; 8 nucleotides line up with TRBD1. Trimming took 6 bases from V and 4 from J; bases not matched to a gene: 11. Germline V gene lookup returns CDR1 SNHLY and CDR2 FYNNEI. There are 16 residues in the CDR3. In DNA, the CDR3 is TGTGCCAGCAGAGGAGGACAGGGAGGTAAAAATCAGCCCCAGCATTTT. It codes for CASRGGQGGKNQPQHF. The variable domain in full, completed from reference TRBV2 and TRBJ1-5, reads EPEVTQTPSHQVTQMGQEVILRCVPISNHLYFYWYRQILGQKVEFLVSFYNNEISEKSEIFDDQFSVERPDGSNFTLKIRSTKLEDSAMYFCASRGGQGGKNQPQHFGDGTRLSIL.

The chain employs TRBV12-5 and TRBJ1-1; 8 nucleotides agree with TRBD1. This CDR3 contains 13 residues. With V trimmed by 1 base and J by 10 bases, 5 bases remained unmatched. From germline, CDR1 is LGHNT and CDR2 FRNRAP. The CDR3 spells CASGLGTGRRAFF. The CDR3 region has the DNA TGTGCTAGTGGTTTGGGGACAGGGCGCCGAGCTTTCTTT.

The V call is TRBV5-8, the J call TRBJ2-7, with no clear D. Germline values: CDR1 SGHTS, CDR2 YDEGEE. This CDR3 contains 16 residues. Trimming removed 0 bases from V and 0 bases from J, with 13 bases in between. The CDR3 bases are TGTGCCAGCAGCTTGGATAAACTCCGTAGCTCCTACGAGCAGTACTTC. Translation gives CASSLDKLRSSYEQYF.